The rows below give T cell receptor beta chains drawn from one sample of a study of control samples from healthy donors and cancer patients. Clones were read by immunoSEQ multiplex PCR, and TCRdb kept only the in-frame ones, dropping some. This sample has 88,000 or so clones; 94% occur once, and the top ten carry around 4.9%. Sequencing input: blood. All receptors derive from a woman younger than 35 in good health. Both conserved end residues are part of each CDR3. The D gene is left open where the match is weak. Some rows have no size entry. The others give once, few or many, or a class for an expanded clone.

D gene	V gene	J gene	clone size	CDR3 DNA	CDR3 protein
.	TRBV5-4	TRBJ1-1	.	TGTGCCAGCAGCTTGGAGGGGGGCTCAACTGAAGCTTTCTTT	CASSLEGGSTEAFF
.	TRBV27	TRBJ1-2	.	TGTGCCAGCAGTTTACCGGGGGATGGCTACACCTTC	CASSLPGDGYTF
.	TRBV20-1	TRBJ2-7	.	TGCAGTGCTAGCAGGCTGGGCGAGCAGTACTTC	CSASRLGEQYF
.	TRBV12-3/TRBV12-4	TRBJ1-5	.	TGTGCCAGCAGTTTAGGGGTGGATCAGCCCCAGCATTTT	CASSLGVDQPQHF
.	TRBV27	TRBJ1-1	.	TGTGCCAGCAGTCCCCTAGGAGGGCGCGGCACTGAAGCTTTCTTT	CASSPLGGRGTEAFF
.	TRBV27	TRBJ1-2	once	TGTGCCAGCGGGCAGAGAGTTTCAGACGGCTACACCTTC	CASGQRVSDGYTF
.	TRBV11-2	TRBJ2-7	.	TGTGCCAGCAGCTTAGGGGCCTACGAGCAGTACTTC	CASSLGAYEQYF
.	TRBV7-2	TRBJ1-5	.	TGTGCCAGCAGCCCAGGGACAAGGGGGGTTAGCAATCAGCCCCAGCATTTT	CASSPGTRGVSNQPQHF
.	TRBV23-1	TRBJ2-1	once	TGCGCCAGCAGTCTTAGACAGAACATTTACAATGAGCAGTTCTTC	CASSLRQNIYNEQFF
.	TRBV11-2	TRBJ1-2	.	TGTGCCAGCAGCTTACGGGGGCTAGGCTATGGCTACACCTTC	CASSLRGLGYGYTF
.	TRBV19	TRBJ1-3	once	TGTGCCAGTACCCCCGGGACATACGGAAACACCATATATTTT	CASTPGTYGNTIYF
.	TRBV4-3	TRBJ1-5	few	TGCGCCAGCAGCCTGCAGGCAGGGGGCAATCAGCCCCAGCATTTT	CASSLQAGGNQPQHF
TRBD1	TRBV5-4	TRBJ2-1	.	TGTGCCAGCAGCTTGGACGGTGGGACAGGGTACAATGAGCAGTTCTTC	CASSLDGGTGYNEQFF
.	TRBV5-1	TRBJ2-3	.	TGCGCCAGCAGCTTGCGAGGGGTCAGCACAGATACGCAGTATTTT	CASSLRGVSTDTQYF
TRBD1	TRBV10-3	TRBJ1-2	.	TGTGCCATCCTAACAGGGGGCAATGGCTACACCTTC	CAILTGGNGYTF
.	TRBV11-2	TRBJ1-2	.	TGTGCCAGCAGCCCCAGACGAGGCGACTATGGCTACACCTTC	CASSPRRGDYGYTF
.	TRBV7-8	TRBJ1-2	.	TGTGCCAGCAGCCTAAGTAATAGCCTCGTCAACTATGGCTACACCTTC	CASSLSNSLVNYGYTF
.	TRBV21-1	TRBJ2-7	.	TGTGCCAGCAGCAAAACCTCTAGTATCCGGGAAATGTCCTACGAGCAGTACTTC	CASSKTSSIREMSYEQYF